This T cell receptor beta chain was recovered during a study of regulatory T cells in long-lasting Graves disease. The time point: newly diagnosed GD, antithyroid drugs for less than 3 months. RNA extracted from PBMCs served as the sequencing template. The V and J ends lost 3 bases and 7 bases, in that order; junction bases with no gene match: 5. Germline V lookup: CDR1 MGHRA, CDR2 YSYEKL. This CDR3 is 14 amino acids long. This clonotype was detected a few times. Building the TCR beta libraries relied on iRepertoire HTBI primers, and CDR3 regions underwent Arm-PCR. From the multiplex PCR reads, TCRdb called clonotypes with MiXCR, one entry per CDR3 protein. The sample has 450,000 to 600,000 distinct CDR3 sequences, roughly 13% seen once. Separately, the same data were catalogued under a study of T cells in Graves' hyperthyroidism and ophthalmopathy.

Specimen: peripheral blood mononuclear cells (PBMCs), collected at new diagnosis, from a patient treated with antithyroid drugs. The rearrangement links TRBV4-1 to TRBJ1-2; the match to TRBD1 covers 10 bases. The origin of this receptor is a man aged 25-45 years with Graves disease. The CDR3 region is CASSQLGDRGGYTF. The CDR3 nucleotides are TGCGCCAGCAGCCAGTTAGGGGACAGGGGTGGCTACACCTTC.